This is a list of T cell receptor beta chains from one sample in a study of cytomegalovirus exposure and HLA in healthy donors. Sequencing was performed with immunoSEQ multiplex PCR; in TCRdb, only in-frame clones are kept and a portion is missing. This sample lists around 140,000 clones; its ten largest clones have 0.8% to 1%. Sequences were obtained from PBMCs. These TCRs come from a male donor in good health and CMV-seronegative. CDR3s include the opening cysteine and the closing phenylalanine or tryptophan.

j_gene	v_gene	CDR3aa
TRBJ1-5	TRBV7-2	CASSRTNSNQPQHF
TRBJ1-2	TRBV5-1	CASSLDPSYNYGYTF
TRBJ1-4	TRBV7-2	CASSLAEATNEKLFF
TRBJ2-2	TRBV30	CAWSYLARDRVRTGELFF
TRBJ1-4	TRBV5-6	CASSFYRDGEKLFF
TRBJ1-5	TRBV7-9	CASSLGTGNSNQPQHF
TRBJ2-2	TRBV6-5	CASRLIGRFTGELFF
TRBJ1-5	TRBV13	CASSLELGGAQHF
TRBJ1-4	TRBV7-6	CASSLGQGARKEKLFF
TRBJ1-2	TRBV5-1	CASSLGQGLGGYTF
TRBJ2-1	TRBV30	CAWSEDRRGEQFF
TRBJ2-3	TRBV19	CASTLRTSGSTDTQYF
TRBJ2-3	TRBV7-9	CASSPGPTYTDTQYF
TRBJ1-5	TRBV27	CASSLQRGQPQHF
TRBJ2-5	TRBV25-1	CASSDSRPGQAGETQYF
TRBJ1-1	TRBV6-4	CASREGARTEAFF
TRBJ2-6	TRBV5-1	CASSLGGQPFSGANVLTF
TRBJ1-4	TRBV28	CASSLRPGQAAEKLFF
TRBJ1-1	TRBV4-2	CASSPQFMSTEAFF
TRBJ2-7	TRBV6-1	CASSGQRLGESYEQYF
TRBJ1-1	TRBV10-3	CAISEQGSTEAFF
TRBJ1-1	TRBV2	CASSSWTVNTEAFF
TRBJ2-3	TRBV6-1	CASTLDRVGDTQYF
TRBJ2-1	TRBV18	CASSQLIENEQFF
TRBJ1-1	TRBV19	CASSSGQTMNTEAFF